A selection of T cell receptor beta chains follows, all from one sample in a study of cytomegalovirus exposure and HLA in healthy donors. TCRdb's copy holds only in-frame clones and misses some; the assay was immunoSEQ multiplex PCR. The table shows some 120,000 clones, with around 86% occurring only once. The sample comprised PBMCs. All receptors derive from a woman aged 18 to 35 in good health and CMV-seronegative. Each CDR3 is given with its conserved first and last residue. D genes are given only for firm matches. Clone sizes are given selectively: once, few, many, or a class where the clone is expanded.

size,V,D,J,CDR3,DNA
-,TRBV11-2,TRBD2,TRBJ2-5,CASSSSGGGQETQYF,TGTGCCAGCAGCTCCAGCGGGGGGGGCCAAGAGACCCAGTACTTC
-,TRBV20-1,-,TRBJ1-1,CSASYTEAFF,TGCAGTGCTAGTTATACTGAAGCTTTCTTT
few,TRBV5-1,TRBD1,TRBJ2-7,CASSSRDRGSYEQYF,TGCGCCAGCAGCTCCCGGGACAGGGGCTCCTACGAGCAGTACTTC
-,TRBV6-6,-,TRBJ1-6,CASKRTDNSPLHF,TGTGCCAGCAAGAGAACAGATAATTCACCCCTCCACTTT
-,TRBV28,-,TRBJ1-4,CASSSIELEGEGTNEKLFF,TGTGCCAGCAGTTCGATTGAGTTAGAAGGGGAGGGAACTAATGAAAAACTGTTTTTT
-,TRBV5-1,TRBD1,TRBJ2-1,CASSLGQGASYNEQFF,TGCGCCAGCAGCTTGGGGCAGGGGGCTTCCTACAATGAGCAGTTCTTC
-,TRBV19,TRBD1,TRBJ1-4,CASSTTYRGTNEKLFF,TGTGCCAGTAGTACCACCTACAGGGGTACTAATGAAAAACTGTTTTTT
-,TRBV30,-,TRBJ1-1,CAWSLRFGEAFF,TGTGCCTGGAGTCTCCGGTTTGGTGAAGCTTTCTTT
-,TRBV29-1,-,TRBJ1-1,CSVGQTNTEAFF,TGCAGCGTTGGACAGACGAACACTGAAGCTTTCTTT
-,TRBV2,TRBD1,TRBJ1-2,CASSRPGTGSYGYTF,TGTGCCAGCAGTCGTCCCGGGACAGGGAGCTATGGCTACACCTTC
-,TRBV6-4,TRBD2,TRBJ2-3,CASRAGPSTDTQYF,TGTGCCAGCAGAGCGGGACCTAGCACAGATACGCAGTATTTT
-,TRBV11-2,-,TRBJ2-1,CASSPDLRGSEQFF,TGTGCCAGCAGCCCGGACCTCAGGGGTAGCGAGCAGTTCTTC
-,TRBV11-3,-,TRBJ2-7,CASSLAVGVSNEQYF,TGTGCCAGCAGCTTAGCAGTGGGAGTATCGAACGAGCAGTACTTC
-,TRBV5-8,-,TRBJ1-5,CASSLSVVGNQPQHF,TGTGCCAGCAGCTTGAGCGTGGTCGGAAATCAGCCCCAGCATTTT
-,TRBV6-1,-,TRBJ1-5,CASTQGTQPQHF,TGTGCCAGCACCCAGGGGACTCAGCCCCAGCATTTT
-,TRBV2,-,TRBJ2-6,CASSASVLSGANVLTF,TGTGCCAGCAGTGCGAGCGTTCTCTCTGGGGCCAACGTCCTGACTTTC
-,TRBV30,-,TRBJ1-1,CAWSADRNTEAFF,TGTGCCTGGAGCGCCGACAGGAACACTGAAGCTTTCTTT
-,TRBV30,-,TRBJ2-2,CAWSARVSNTGELFF,TGTGCCTGGTCTGCCAGGGTATCAAACACCGGGGAGCTGTTTTTT
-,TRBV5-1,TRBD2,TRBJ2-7,CASSPERGRVDEQYF,TGCGCCAGCAGCCCGGAGCGGGGGCGCGTCGACGAGCAGTACTTC
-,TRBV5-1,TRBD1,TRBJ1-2,CASSLAGRGRGLDGYTF,TGCGCCAGCAGCTTGGCCGGGAGAGGCAGGGGGCTTGATGGCTACACCTTC
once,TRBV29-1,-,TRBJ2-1,CSVEEWRMGRNSYNEQFF,TGCAGCGTTGAAGAGTGGCGTATGGGCCGCAACTCCTACAATGAGCAGTTCTTC
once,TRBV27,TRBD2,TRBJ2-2,CASSLTSGYTGELFF,TGTGCCAGCAGTTTAACTAGCGGGTACACCGGGGAGCTGTTTTTT
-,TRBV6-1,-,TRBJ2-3,CASSLGWEDTQYF,TGTGCCAGCAGTCTCGGATGGGAGGATACGCAGTATTTT
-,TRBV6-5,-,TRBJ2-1,CASSAPGIRDEQFF,TGTGCCAGCAGCGCTCCGGGAATTAGGGATGAGCAGTTCTTC
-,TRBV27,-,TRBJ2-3,CASSLVIGNPRGTQYF,TGTGCCAGCAGCTTAGTGATTGGGAACCCCCGGGGTACGCAGTATTTT
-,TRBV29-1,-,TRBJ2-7,CSVEAQGVSLREQYF,TGCAGCGTTGAAGCTCAGGGCGTTAGTCTGCGCGAGCAGTACTTC
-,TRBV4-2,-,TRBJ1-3,CASSQENRATSGNTIYF,TGTGCCAGCAGCCAAGAAAACAGGGCCACCTCTGGAAACACCATATATTTT
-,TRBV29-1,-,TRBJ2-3,CSVPFSGEERDTQYF,TGCAGCGTACCCTTCTCGGGGGAGGAAAGGGATACGCAGTATTTT
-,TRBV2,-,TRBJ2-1,CASKAVMGGEQFF,TGTGCCAGCAAGGCAGTTATGGGGGGTGAGCAGTTCTTC
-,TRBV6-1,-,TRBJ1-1,CASARRTEAFF,TGTGCCAGCGCGCGTCGGACTGAAGCTTTCTTT
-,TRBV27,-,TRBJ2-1,CASSLFTGDEQFF,TGTGCCAGCAGTTTATTTACCGGGGATGAGCAGTTCTTC
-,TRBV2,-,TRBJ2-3,CASRQSTDTQYF,TGTGCCAGCAGACAGAGCACAGATACGCAGTATTTT
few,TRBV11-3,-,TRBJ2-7,CASSLDSFGAWYEQYF,TGTGCCAGCAGCTTAGATTCCTTTGGGGCCTGGTACGAGCAGTACTTC
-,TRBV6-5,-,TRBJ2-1,CASSRQGDYNEQFF,TGTGCCAGCAGCCGACAAGGGGATTACAATGAGCAGTTCTTC
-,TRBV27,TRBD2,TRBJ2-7,CASSFIASGYEQYF,TGTGCCAGCAGTTTCATCGCTAGCGGGTACGAGCAGTACTTC
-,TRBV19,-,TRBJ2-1,CASSMGGRPDEQFF,TGTGCCAGTAGTATGGGGGGTCGGCCGGATGAGCAGTTCTTC